The next 22 T cell receptor beta chains were all read from a single sample in a study of blood T cell repertoires in COVID-19. Here immunoSEQ multiplex PCR was the method, and the copy in TCRdb shows in-frame clones only, minus some. The data show about 41,000 clones, around 82% seen once. What was sequenced was peripheral blood. Receptors were obtained from a woman at least 80 years old with active or convalescent COVID-19.

This clone was seen a few times. CDR3 nucleotides: TGTGCCAGCAGTGTTCAGAGCAATCAGCCCCAGCATTTT. The encoded protein is CASSVQSNQPQHF. V is TRBV2 and J is TRBJ1-5; D unresolved. This CDR3 has 13 amino acids. Looked up from germline, CDR1 is SNHLY and CDR2 is FYNNEI. V gave up 4 bases and J gave up 1 base, with 5 bases separating them.

The chain has TRBV28 and TRBJ1-4; D unresolved. The CDR3 covers 14 residues. Trimming removed 5 bases from V and 6 bases from J, with 13 bases in between. CDR1 MDHEN and CDR2 SYDVKM come from the germline V gene. The CDR3, as DNA: TGTGCCAGCAGTACGCAGTCGATCTATGAAAAACTGTTTTTT. The encoded protein is CASSTQSIYEKLFF.

The rearrangement uses TRBV11-2 and TRBJ2-2; D is ambiguous. The CDR3 has 16 amino acids. The V gene lost 0 bases and the J gene lost 6 bases, with 14 bases spanning the gap. The germline CDR1 and CDR2 sequences are SGHAT and FQNNGV. This CDR3 is CASSLDLYRGSGELFF. The CDR3 region has the DNA TGTGCCAGCAGCTTAGACCTCTACCGAGGTTCCGGGGAGCTGTTTTTT. Together with reference TRBV11-2 and TRBJ2-2, the CDR3 gives the full variable domain: EAGVAQSPRYKIIEKRQSVAFWCNPISGHATLYWYQQILGQGPKLLIQFQNNGVVDDSQLPKDRFSAERLKGVDSTLKIQPAKLEDSAVYLCASSLDLYRGSGELFFGEGSRLTVL.

CDR3: CASSLSLSVYNEQFF. CDR3 sequence (DNA): TGTGCCAGCAGCTTATCTCTCTCCGTTTACAATGAGCAGTTCTTC. The V gene is TRBV5-8, the J gene TRBJ2-1; D ambiguous. Germline CDR1 is SGHTS and CDR2 is YDEGEE. The CDR3 is made up of 15 amino acids. Trimming shortened V by 2 bases and J by 4 bases, and 13 bases separated the two germline ends.

V gene TRBV18 combines with J gene TRBJ1-2; 10 bases line up with TRBD1. CDR1 and CDR2 (germline): KGHSH, LQKENI. The J segment lost 8 bases and the V segment lost 3 bases, leaving 9 bases of the junction unmatched. This CDR3 has 15 amino acids. This CDR3 reads CASSPSGTGDWGYTF. The CDR3 DNA reads as TGTGCCAGCTCACCTTCCGGGACAGGGGATTGGGGCTACACCTTC. Full variable domain (rest looked up from reference TRBV18 and TRBJ1-2): NAGVMQNPRHLVRRRGQEARLRCSPMKGHSHVYWYRQLPEEGLKFMVYLQKENIIDESGMPKERFSAEFPKEGPSILRIQQVVRGDSAAYFCASSPSGTGDWGYTFGSGTRLTVV.

The genes are TRBV5-5 and TRBJ2-1; 16 nucleotides agree with TRBD2. The CDR3 runs 16 residues. The V gene's germline CDR1 is SGHKS and CDR2 YYEKEE (reference sequence). V shed 2 bases and J 11 bases; nucleotides not matched to a gene: 7. The CDR3 nucleotides read TGTGCCAGCAGCTTAACCGGGACTAGCGGGAGGGATCAGCAGTTCTTC. Translation gives CASSLTGTSGRDQQFF.

The V and J genes are TRBV28 and TRBJ1-4; D call uncertain. The CDR3 totals 15 residues. In germline, CDR1 is MDHEN, CDR2 SYDVKM. The V gene lost 8 bases and the J gene lost 4 bases, with 17 bases spanning the gap. Written as DNA, the CDR3 is TGTGCCAGCGGTCCGTCCAGGAACCTTAATGAAAAACTGTTTTTT. Translating it yields CASGPSRNLNEKLFF.

The V and J genes are TRBV4-3 and TRBJ1-1; tentatively, D is TRBD1 (6 bases). V lost 2 bases and J lost 10, with 14 bases in between. This CDR3 is built from 13 residues. Germline V gives CDR1 LGHNA, CDR2 YSLEER. The CDR3 nucleotides are TGCGCCAGCAGCCAAACTACAGGGCTGGTAGCTTTCTTT. Protein product: CASSQTTGLVAFF.

The chain uses TRBV15 and TRBJ2-6; no reliable D call. The germline CDR1 and CDR2 sequences are LNHNV and YYDKDF (reference sequence). Trimming cost V 1 base and J 0 bases, with 10 bases left between them. The CDR3 runs to 17 residues. This CDR3 is CATSRAAGSSGANVLTF. The CDR3 coding sequence is TGTGCCACCAGCAGAGCGGCAGGCTCCTCTGGGGCCAACGTCCTGACTTTC.

This chain connects TRBV28 to TRBJ1-5; D not certain. V was pared by 4 bases and J by 8 bases, with 9 bases between. CDR1 is MDHEN and CDR2 is SYDVKM in the germline V gene. The CDR3 is made up of 12 amino acids. The CDR3 loop reads CASSSPGEPQHF. The CDR3 DNA is TGTGCCAGCAGTTCCCCCGGGGAGCCCCAGCATTTT.

This clone was counted once. The genes are TRBV7-2 and TRBJ2-3, with 10 bases aligning to TRBD1. Per the germline V gene, CDR1 is SGHTA and CDR2 is FQGNSA. Trimming at V came to 5 bases and at J to 3 bases, leaving 2 bases not matched to a gene. The length of the CDR3 is 14 residues. The CDR3: CASSRDRGTDTQYF. CDR3 coding DNA: TGTGCCAGCAGCCGGGACAGGGGAACAGATACGCAGTATTTT.

The CDR3 reads CASSFQGTNTGELFF. CDR3 in DNA: TGTGCCAGCAGCTTCCAGGGAACGAACACCGGGGAGCTGTTTTTT. The J gene is TRBJ2-2, the V gene TRBV11-3, with D possibly TRBD1 on 5 matching bases. Germline V lookup: CDR1 SGHNT, CDR2 YENEEA. There are 15 residues in the CDR3. Trimming pared 3 bases from V and 0 bases from J, leaving 8 bases between.

The chain employs TRBV28 and TRBJ1-1; tentative D call: TRBD1 (5 bases). Looked up from germline, CDR1 is MDHEN and CDR2 is SYDVKM. V lost 1 base and J 1 base, leaving 10 bases between the germline ends. The CDR3 spans 15 residues. The CDR3 DNA reads TGTGCCAGCAGTTTATTTGGGGGGACGAACACTGAAGCTTTCTTT. The encoded protein is CASSLFGGTNTEAFF.

The CDR3 sequence is CASRTQGAGNTEAFF. The CDR3 DNA follows: TGTGCCAGTAGAACACAGGGGGCTGGGAACACTGAAGCTTTCTTT. The rearrangement links TRBV19 to TRBJ1-1; 9 bases agree with TRBD1. Trimming at V came to 6 bases and at J to 1 base, leaving 6 bases not matched to a gene. CDR1 and CDR2 (germline): LNHDA, SQIVND (reference sequence). The CDR3 sequence is 15 residues long.

V is TRBV7-8 and J is TRBJ2-3; D call uncertain. V lost 2 bases to trimming and J lost 6 bases, with 9 bases between them. Germline V gene lookup returns CDR1 SGHVS and CDR2 FQNEAQ. This CDR3 has 13 residues. Written as DNA, the CDR3 is TGTGCCAGCAGCTTAACTGTTCTCGATACGCAGTATTTT. Encoded protein: CASSLTVLDTQYF.

V and J are TRBV19 and TRBJ2-1; 10 bases line up with TRBD1. V was pared by 3 bases and J by 6 bases, with 8 bases of the junction left unmatched. Germline V lookup: CDR1 LNHDA, CDR2 SQIVND (reference sequence). This CDR3 has 16 amino acids. The DNA of the CDR3 is TGTGCCAGTAGTATCCCCGGGACAGGGGTTGGCAATGAGCAGTTCTTC. It specifies CASSIPGTGVGNEQFF.

The CDR3, as DNA: TGTGCCATCAGTGCTCCCGGGACTAGCAACAATGAGCAGTTCTTC. It encodes CAISAPGTSNNEQFF. The chain has TRBV10-3 and TRBJ2-1; TRBD2 matches at 9 bases. Germline V lookup: CDR1 ENHRY, CDR2 SYGVKD. The CDR3 is made up of 15 amino acids. The V gene end was trimmed by 4 bases and the J gene end by 5 bases; junction bases not matched to a gene: 6.

This clone has more than one count but fewer than ten. This chain uses TRBV21-1 with TRBJ1-4. TRBV21-1 is tagged as a pseudogene. This CDR3 comprises 16 residues. The DNA for the CDR3 is TGTGCCAGCAGCAATGGAGGGAGGTCAAATAATGAAAAACTGTTTTTT. It is translated as CASSNGGRSNNEKLFF.

This sequence joins TRBV7-8 and TRBJ1-1, with D maybe TRBD1 (5 bases). V was clipped by 0 bases and J by 6 bases, with 11 bases between them. The CDR3 is 14 amino acids. Germline-derived CDR1 and CDR2 are SGHVS and FQNEAQ. CDR3 nucleotide sequence: TGTGCCAGCAGCTTAGCGTTGGGGGGACCTGAAGCTTTCTTT. This codes for CASSLALGGPEAFF.

The V and J genes are TRBV6-2 or TRBV6-3 and TRBJ2-1, with TRBD2 identical over 7 bases. This CDR3 contains 16 residues. V was pared by 7 bases and J by 7 bases, with 16 bases of the junction left unmatched. Germline loops: CDR1 MNHEY, CDR2 SVGEGT. The DNA of the CDR3 is TGTGCCAGCAACCCCCCGGGACTACCCGTAAGGAATGAGCAGTTCTTC. Translated: CASNPPGLPVRNEQFF.

The rearrangement joins TRBV29-1 to TRBJ1-2; weak D call: TRBD1 (6 bases). V was clipped by 2 bases and J by 7 bases, with 14 bases between them. Germline assignment: CDR1 SQVTM and CDR2 ANQGSEA. The CDR3 covers 13 residues. CDR3 in DNA: TGCAGCGTTGAACTTGGGACATGGAGTGGCTACACCTTC. This encodes CSVELGTWSGYTF.

Notes on this clone: Germline and junction disagree at one end, which may indicate a read error. This chain connects TRBV6-5 to TRBJ1-2; 9 nucleotides match TRBD1. The CDR3 runs 15 residues. Germline lookup yields CDR1 MNHEY and CDR2 SVGAGI. This CDR3 is CASSDSFGQGNGYTF. The CDR3 DNA is TGTGCCAGCAGTGACTCTTTCGGACAGGGGAATGGCTACACCTTC.